This T cell receptor beta chain emerged from a study of T-cell memory formation after mild COVID-19. Study-level points and caveats: CM and EM subsets held most contracting CD4+ clones; EMRA held CD8+ ones. Clones that contracted from day 15 to 85 had balanced CD4/CD8; later expanders were CD4+ biased. Memory sampled before infection contained some responding clones, suggesting cross-reactive memory joined.

V lost 3 bases, J lost 7 bases, and 11 bases lay in between. Germline V gives CDR1 SGDLS, CDR2 YYNGEE. CDR3 length: 14 residues. Of note for this clonotype: What it binds is not known.

TCR alpha and TCR beta cDNA libraries carrying sample barcodes and UMIs were produced by 5'RACE using constant-segment primers. TCRdb passed the 5' RACE reads through MiXCR, listing each CDR3 protein once. The sample yields fewer than 300,000 distinct CDR3 sequences, roughly 17% seen once. The origin of this receptor is a man between 18 and 29 years old who had mild COVID-19 (a few samples of this study predate the infection). Cell type and time point are not known. This chain links TRBV9 with TRBJ1-6; D is undetermined. Sequencing was done on a sample of PBMCs or a T cell subset sorted from them (not recorded which). This chain's CDR3 is CASSETLENSPLHF. CDR3 coding DNA: TGTGCCAGCAGCGAAACCTTAGAAAATTCACCCCTCCACTTT.